Below, one T cell receptor (beta chain) is given with its context. Its specificity is unknown. This sample is drawn from a study of cytomegalovirus exposure and HLA in healthy donors. Study-level background: In a previous analysis, 100 million to 140 million unique TCR beta sequences were found from approximately 180 million T cells.

Use of 60 Vbeta and 13 Jbeta primers characterized the PCR. The data were produced by immunoSEQ multiplex PCR, yet TCRdb's version contains in-frame clones alone and is incomplete. The sample carries 120,000 or so clones, 79% recorded once. Overall study findings and caveats: Segments of the TCR beta V type were, in most cases, productive about 90% or about 30% of the time in an earlier analysis.

The CDR3 covers 14 residues. Germline V lookup: CDR1 MNHEY, CDR2 SMNVEV (reference sequence). Deletions cut 2 bases from V and 4 bases from J, with 11 bases between. The sample comprised PBMCs. V gene TRBV27 combines with J gene TRBJ1-2, with a tentative D call TRBD1 (5 bases). This receptor was identified in a man younger than 35 in good health and CMV-seronegative. CDR3 coding DNA: TGTGCCAGCAGTTTAATGGAGGGGCTCTATGGCTACACCTTC. It specifies CASSLMEGLYGYTF.